These T cell receptor beta chains were read from a single sample in a study of blood T cell repertoires in COVID-19. Libraries were prepared by immunoSEQ multiplex PCR; TCRdb keeps only in-frame clonotypes and omits some of them. The profile shows 200,000 to 250,000 clones, 80% of them singletons. The sequencing sample was made of PBMCs or T cells enriched from blood (not recorded which). The source of these receptors is a man aged 25-45 years with acute COVID-19. Both conserved end residues are part of each CDR3. A D gene is named only where the DNA matches it firmly. Rows may omit the clone size; those that give it use once, few, many or a size class.

j_call clone_size d_call v_call cdr3_aa cdr3_nt
TRBJ1-2 NA NA TRBV9 CASSGALQRTYGYTF TGTGCCAGCAGCGGAGCCCTACAGAGAACCTATGGCTACACCTTC
TRBJ1-2 NA NA TRBV7-3 CASSTGQQEGYTF TGTGCCAGCAGCACAGGACAGCAGGAAGGCTACACCTTC
TRBJ2-3 NA TRBD2 TRBV4-2 CASSQGSGGSSGTDTQYF TGTGCCAGCAGCCAAGGTAGCGGGGGGTCCTCCGGCACAGATACGCAGTATTTT
TRBJ1-5 NA TRBD1 TRBV9 CASSVGTGDQPQHF TGTGCCAGCAGCGTCGGGACAGGGGATCAGCCCCAGCATTTT
TRBJ1-1 NA NA TRBV3-1/TRBV3-2 CASSSTGYTEAFF TGTGCCAGCAGCTCGACGGGATACACTGAAGCTTTCTTT
TRBJ1-6 NA TRBD1 TRBV3-1/TRBV3-2 CASSQGQANNSPLHF TGTGCCAGCAGCCAGGGACAGGCAAATAATTCACCCCTCCACTTT
TRBJ1-5 once NA TRBV10-1 CASSREINQPQHF TGCGCCAGCAGTCGAGAAATCAATCAGCCCCAGCATTTT
TRBJ2-7 NA TRBD2 TRBV11-1 CASSPTGRGAYEQYF TGTGCCAGCAGCCCCACAGGCCGGGGGGCCTACGAGCAGTACTTC
TRBJ2-7 NA NA TRBV4-1 CASSQLQGLLTAYEQYF TGCGCCAGCAGCCAACTTCAGGGGCTCCTTACCGCCTACGAGCAGTACTTC
TRBJ2-5 NA TRBD2 TRBV2 CADGLAGGPRIQETQYF TGTGCAGACGGACTAGCGGGGGGCCCGAGAATACAAGAGACCCAGTACTTC
TRBJ2-7 NA NA TRBV23-1 CASGQMQYF TGCGCCAGCGGCCAAATGCAGTACTTC
TRBJ2-3 NA NA TRBV2 CASREDSSTDTQYF TGTGCCAGCAGGGAGGACAGTAGCACAGATACGCAGTATTTT
TRBJ1-2 NA TRBD1 TRBV7-9 CASSLASETGVNGYTF TGTGCCAGCAGCTTAGCGTCCGAGACAGGGGTAAATGGCTACACCTTC
TRBJ1-4 NA TRBD1 TRBV28 CASSPRTGGVSTNEKLFF TGTGCCAGCAGTCCCAGGACAGGGGGCGTCTCGACTAATGAAAAACTGTTTTTT
TRBJ1-5 once TRBD1 TRBV5-1 CASSPGTAPNQPQHF TGCGCCAGCAGCCCAGGGACAGCCCCAAATCAGCCCCAGCATTTT
TRBJ2-5 NA TRBD1 TRBV9 CASDTDRAGKTQYF TGTGCCAGCGATACCGACAGGGCCGGTAAGACCCAGTACTTC
TRBJ2-3 NA TRBD2 TRBV27 CASSPLTGGVLWSTDTQYF TGTGCCAGCAGCCCCCTCACGGGGGGGGTCCTTTGGAGCACAGATACGCAGTATTTT
TRBJ1-2 NA TRBD1 TRBV10-3 CAISKTGGGYTF TGTGCCATCAGTAAGACAGGGGGCGGCTACACCTTC
TRBJ1-1 few TRBD1 TRBV5-1 CASSSTGTVNTEAFF TGCGCCAGCAGCTCTACCGGGACAGTGAACACTGAAGCTTTCTTT
TRBJ1-2 NA NA TRBV15 CATSRDAGTNYGYTF TGTGCCACCAGCAGAGATGCAGGGACTAACTATGGCTACACCTTC
TRBJ1-2 NA TRBD1 TRBV7-9 CASSWAQGARGYTF TGTGCCAGCAGCTGGGCACAGGGGGCGAGGGGCTACACCTTC
TRBJ1-2 NA TRBD1 TRBV18 CASSPTGSGYTF TGTGCCAGCTCCCCGACAGGGTCGGGCTACACCTTC
TRBJ2-7 few TRBD1 TRBV5-5 CASSRQGSYEQYF TGTGCCAGCAGCCGACAGGGCTCCTACGAGCAGTACTTC
TRBJ1-5 NA NA TRBV6-5 CASGSGGGNQPQHF TGTGCCAGCGGGTCGGGGGGCGGCAATCAGCCCCAGCATTTT
TRBJ2-7 NA TRBD2 TRBV6-2/TRBV6-3 CASSLAGLSYEQYF TGTGCCAGCAGTCTAGCGGGACTCTCCTACGAGCAGTACTTC
TRBJ2-2 once TRBD2 TRBV3-1/TRBV3-2 CASSRRGGTNTGELFF TGTGCCAGCAGCAGACGGGGGGGGACGAACACCGGGGAGCTGTTTTTT
TRBJ2-7 NA TRBD1 TRBV3-1/TRBV3-2 CASSQQGEQYF TGTGCCAGCAGTCAACAGGGGGAGCAGTACTTC
TRBJ2-2 NA NA TRBV7-9 CASSTSQGYTGELFF TGTGCCAGCAGCACCTCACAGGGATACACCGGGGAGCTGTTTTTT
TRBJ1-1 NA NA TRBV11-2 CASSLGYTGMNTEAFF TGTGCCAGCAGCTTAGGTTATACAGGGATGAACACTGAAGCTTTCTTT
TRBJ2-7 few NA TRBV21-1 CASSKCHYEQYF TGTGCCAGCAGCAAATGTCACTACGAGCAGTACTTC
TRBJ1-4 NA NA TRBV3-1/TRBV3-2 CASSQSLGREKLFF TGTGCCAGCAGCCAATCTCTGGGCCGTGAAAAACTGTTTTTT
TRBJ2-7 NA TRBD2 TRBV5-1 CASSLNLAGGNREQYF TGCGCCAGCAGCTTGAATCTAGCGGGGGGGAACCGCGAGCAGTACTTC
TRBJ2-7 NA TRBD2 TRBV2 CASSEEGGSGDYEQYF TGTGCCAGCAGTGAAGAGGGGGGTAGCGGGGACTACGAGCAGTACTTC
TRBJ2-1 NA TRBD1 TRBV24-1 CATSDRTGLYNEQFF TGTGCCACCAGTGACCGGACAGGTTTGTACAATGAGCAGTTCTTC
TRBJ1-1 NA NA TRBV28 CASSLMTGEAFF TGTGCCAGCAGTTTAATGACTGGTGAAGCTTTCTTT
TRBJ2-2 NA TRBD1 TRBV19 CATARRDRGNTGELFF TGTGCCACCGCCCGCCGGGACAGGGGGAACACCGGGGAGCTGTTTTTT